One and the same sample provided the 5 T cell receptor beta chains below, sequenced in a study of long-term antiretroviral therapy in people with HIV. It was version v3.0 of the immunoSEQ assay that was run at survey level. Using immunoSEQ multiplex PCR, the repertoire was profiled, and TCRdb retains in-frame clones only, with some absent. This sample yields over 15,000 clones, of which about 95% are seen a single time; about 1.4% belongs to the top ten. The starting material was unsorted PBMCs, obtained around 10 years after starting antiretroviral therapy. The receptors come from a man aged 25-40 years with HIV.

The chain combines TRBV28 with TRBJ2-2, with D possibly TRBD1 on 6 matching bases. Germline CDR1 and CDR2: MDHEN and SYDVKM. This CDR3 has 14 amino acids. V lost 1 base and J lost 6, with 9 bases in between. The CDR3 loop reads CASSLSGAAGELFF. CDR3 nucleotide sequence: TGTGCCAGCAGTTTATCAGGGGCTGCCGGGGAGCTGTTTTTT. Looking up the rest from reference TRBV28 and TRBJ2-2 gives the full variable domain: DVKVTQSSRYLVKRTGEKVFLECVQDMDHENMFWYRQDPGLGLRLIYFSYDVKMKEKGDIPEGYSVSREKKERFSLILESASTNQTSMYLCASSLSGAAGELFFGEGSRLTVL.

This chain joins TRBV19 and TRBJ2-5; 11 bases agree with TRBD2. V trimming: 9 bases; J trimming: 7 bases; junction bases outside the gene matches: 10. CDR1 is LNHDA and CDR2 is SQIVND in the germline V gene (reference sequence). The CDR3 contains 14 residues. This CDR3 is CASGTSGLPGTQYF. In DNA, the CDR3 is TGTGCCAGCGGGACTAGCGGACTCCCAGGGACCCAGTACTTC.

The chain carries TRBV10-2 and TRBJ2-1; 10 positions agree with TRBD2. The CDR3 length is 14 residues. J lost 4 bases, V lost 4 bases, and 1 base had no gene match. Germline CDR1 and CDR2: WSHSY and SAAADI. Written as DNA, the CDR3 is TGCGCCAGCAGTGTAGCGGGGGGATACAATGAGCAGTTCTTC. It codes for CASSVAGGYNEQFF.

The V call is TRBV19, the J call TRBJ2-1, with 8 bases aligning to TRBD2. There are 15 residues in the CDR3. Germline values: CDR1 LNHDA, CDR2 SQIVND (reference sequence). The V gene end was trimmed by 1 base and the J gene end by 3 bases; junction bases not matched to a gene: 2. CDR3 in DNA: TGTGCCAGTAGTATAGGTAGCGGGGACTACAATGAGCAGTTCTTC. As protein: CASSIGSGDYNEQFF.

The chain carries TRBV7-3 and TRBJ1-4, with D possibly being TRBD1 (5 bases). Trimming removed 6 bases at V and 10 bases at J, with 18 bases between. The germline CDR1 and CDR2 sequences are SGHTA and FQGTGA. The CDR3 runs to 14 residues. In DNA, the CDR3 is TGTGCCAGCAGTCCCAGGGTGGCAGACGGAAAACTGTTTTTT. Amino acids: CASSPRVADGKLFF. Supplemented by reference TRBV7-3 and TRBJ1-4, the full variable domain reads GAGVSQTPSNKVTEKGKYVELRCDPISGHTALYWYRQSLGQGPEFLIYFQGTGAADDSGLPNDRFFAVRPEGSVSTLKIQRTERGDSAVYLCASSPRVADGKLFFGSGTQLSVL.